One sample yielded the 30 T cell receptor beta chains listed below, sequenced in a study of CXCR3-negative and CXCR3-positive naive CD8 T cells. Carrying UMI labels, the TRB cDNA libraries were prepared through 5' RACE. TCRdb reanalyzed the 5' RACE reads and collapses them to one entry per CDR3 protein, without DNA. The sample yields approximately 66,000 distinct CDR3 sequences, of which the top ten take up about 1.5%. Sequenced input: naive CXCR3- CD8+ T cells from blood. Subset: CD45RO-CCR7+CD27+CD95- naive CD8+ T cells lacking CXCR3 (TNR3-). The receptors were gathered from a human donor in good health. Some clones in this sample may be carry-over from other donors' samples.

The CDR3 loop is CASSPLGGPATGELFF. The chain joins TRBV19 to TRBJ2-2; TCRdb's assignment of TRBD2 cannot be checked, as there is no DNA. CDR3 size: 16 residues. Germline loops: CDR1 LNHDA, CDR2 SQIVND (reference sequence).

The V gene is TRBV10-3, the J gene TRBJ2-7; TCRdb outputs TRBD2, but without DNA this stays unchecked. The CDR3 has 14 residues. Germline V gives CDR1 ENHRY, CDR2 SYGVKD. The CDR3 sequence: CAISDSSETYEQYF.

The V gene is TRBV28, the J gene TRBJ1-2. Germline V gene data show CDR1 as MDHEN and CDR2 as SYDVKM. The CDR3 consists of 16 residues. The chain's CDR3 is CASSSPRRGLNYGYTF.

The chain joins TRBV7-9 to TRBJ1-2. This CDR3 comprises 13 residues. Germline CDR1 and CDR2: SEHNR and FQNEAQ (reference sequence). CDR3 residues: CASSLGVSAGYTF.

The chain combines TRBV12-3 or TRBV12-4 with TRBJ2-6; TCRdb indicates TRBD1, and absent DNA this call remains unverified. The CDR3 spans 17 residues. The CDR3 reads CASSNQTVVSGANVLTF.

The chain couples TRBV11-2 to TRBJ1-2; TCRdb's D call of TRBD1 is untestable without DNA. Germline V gene lookup returns CDR1 SGHAT and CDR2 FQNNGV. The CDR3 length is 17 residues. CDR3 sequence reads: CASSLDPGQGANYGYTF.

The rearrangement links TRBV20-1 to TRBJ2-7; TCRdb indicates TRBD2, and absent DNA this call remains unverified. The CDR3 is 11 residues long. CDR1 and CDR2 (germline): DFQATT, SNEGSKA (reference sequence). CDR3 protein: CSARWEGEQYF.

The rearrangement uses TRBV20-1 and TRBJ2-7; the D call from TCRdb, TRBD2, cannot be confirmed without DNA. Per the germline V gene, CDR1 is DFQATT and CDR2 is SNEGSKA (reference sequence). This CDR3 has 19 amino acids. The CDR3 here is CSAHERGAGPKPNLYEQYF.

V is TRBV24-1 and J is TRBJ1-1; lacking DNA, the TRBD1 call made by TCRdb goes unchecked. The CDR3 contains 12 residues. The germline gives CDR1 KGHDR, CDR2 SFDVKD. Here the CDR3 reads CATSAGRGEAFF.

This chain links TRBV6-5 with TRBJ2-7; the D call of TRBD1 rests on TCRdb alone, since no DNA is present to check it. CDR1 is MNHEY, CDR2 SVGAGI, per germline. The CDR3 totals 14 residues. Here the CDR3 reads CASSDRDRYYEQYF.

V gene TRBV6-2 or TRBV6-3 combines with J gene TRBJ1-1; TCRdb reports TRBD1, a call that lacks DNA to check it against. CDR1 is MNHEY, CDR2 SVGEGT, per germline. This CDR3 region has 11 residues. The CDR3 loop reads CASRWGTEAFF.

The chain couples TRBV7-9 to TRBJ1-1. The CDR3 is 16 residues long. The germline gives CDR1 SEHNR, CDR2 FQNEAQ (reference sequence). The CDR3 loop is CASSLVIEGPNTEAFF.

The chain is built from TRBV30 and TRBJ2-7; the D gene TCRdb calls, TRBD2, cannot be checked with no DNA. CDR1 and CDR2 (germline): GTSNPN, SVGIG (reference sequence). The CDR3 consists of 11 residues. The CDR3 protein is CAWRSGYEQYF.

V gene TRBV10-2 combines with J gene TRBJ2-7; TCRdb names TRBD1, which stays unverified in the absence of DNA. The CDR3 contains 14 residues. Germline-derived CDR1 and CDR2 are WSHSY and SAAADI. CDR3 loop: CAISAGREKYEQYF.

This chain uses TRBV7-6 with TRBJ2-1; TCRdb picks TRBD2, but there is no DNA to check that call. This CDR3 region has 17 residues. Germline-derived CDR1 and CDR2 are SGHVS and FNYEAQ. The CDR3 loop reads CASRLNGDFSPYNEQFF.

The CDR3: CASSFKGLQYQETQYF. The chain combines TRBV5-4 with TRBJ2-5; TCRdb lists TRBD2, though no DNA is available to test this call. Germline V gives CDR1 SGHNT, CDR2 YYREEE (reference sequence). The CDR3 consists of 16 residues.

The chain is built from TRBV4-1 and TRBJ1-1. CDR1 is MGHRA, CDR2 YSYEKL, per germline. This CDR3 is 14 amino acids long. This CDR3 is CASSPLGEDGEAFF.

The chain has TRBV11-3 and TRBJ2-1; TCRdb lists TRBD1, though no DNA is available to test this call. The CDR3 is 13 amino acids. Looked up from germline, CDR1 is SGHNT and CDR2 is YENEEA. CDR3 amino acids: CASSPRDSNEQFF.

The chain is built from TRBV6-8 and TRBJ2-7; TCRdb gives TRBD1 as the D gene, but with no DNA this cannot be confirmed. Germline CDR1 is MNHGY and CDR2 is SAAAGT. The CDR3 has 15 residues. The CDR3 is CASSPRDRESYEQYF.

V is TRBV13 and J is TRBJ1-6. The CDR3 contains 12 residues. Germline loops: CDR1 PRHDT, CDR2 FYEKMQ (reference sequence). The chain's CDR3 is CASSLQLSPLHF.

The V gene is TRBV4-2, the J gene TRBJ2-7; TCRdb picks TRBD1, but there is no DNA to check that call. Germline V gives CDR1 LGHNA, CDR2 YNFKEQ. This CDR3 is 15 amino acids long. CDR3: CASSQVTGGTYEQYF.

The chain is built from TRBV28 and TRBJ2-7; TCRdb returns TRBD2, unconfirmable since there is no DNA. Germline V CDR1 and CDR2: MDHEN, SYDVKM. CDR3 length: 13 residues. This CDR3 reads CASSLAGENMKYF.

The V call is TRBV28, the J call TRBJ2-6. The CDR3 has 15 residues. CDR1 and CDR2 (germline): MDHEN, SYDVKM. The CDR3 loop is CASSLRSPGANVLTF.

The rearrangement joins TRBV29-1 to TRBJ2-1; TCRdb returns TRBD1, unconfirmable since there is no DNA. This CDR3 spans 14 amino acids. CDR1 and CDR2 from the germline V gene are SQVTM and ANQGSEA. CDR3 region: CSVGGQGSYNEQFF.

The V call is TRBV5-1, the J call TRBJ2-7; no DNA is available, so the TRBD1 call from TCRdb remains unchecked. Germline lookup yields CDR1 SGHRS and CDR2 YFSETQ. CDR3 length: 15 residues. Here the CDR3 reads CASSSGTGLTYEQYF.

The rearrangement links TRBV27 to TRBJ1-1. Germline CDR1 is MNHEY and CDR2 is SMNVEV (reference sequence). This CDR3 has 15 amino acids. The CDR3 region is CASPKGRELDTEAFF.

This chain uses TRBV19 with TRBJ2-1; the D gene TCRdb calls, TRBD1, cannot be checked with no DNA. The germline CDR1 and CDR2 sequences are LNHDA and SQIVND (reference sequence). The CDR3 sequence is 15 residues long. CDR3 in amino acids: CASSMGVLSYNEQFF.

J is TRBJ1-2 and V is TRBV5-1. The CDR3 totals 11 residues. Germline CDR1 is SGHRS and CDR2 is YFSETQ. The CDR3 here is CATYEAGNYTF.

J is TRBJ1-6 and V is TRBV4-2; TCRdb names TRBD1, which stays unverified in the absence of DNA. The germline V gene has CDR1 LGHNA and CDR2 YNFKEQ. This CDR3 has 16 residues. The CDR3 loop is CASSQDLGQGGSPLHF.

The rearrangement joins TRBV6-1 to TRBJ2-5. The CDR3 has 14 residues. Germline CDR1 is MNHNS and CDR2 is SASEGT. The CDR3: CASSDPGMQETQYF.